One TCR beta chain is described in this entry. Its antigen is unidentified. These data come from a study of shared clonotypes between healthy human individuals. Findings of the study overall: Generation probabilities were higher for clonotypes shared across all four sorted-subset donors than for unshared ones. Between a few donors, naive CD4 clonotypes were shared at a level of around 5.2%.

CD45RO negativity and positive selection for CCR7 defined naive CD8 cells, a population that excluded terminally differentiated effector memory CD45RA+ cells. Profiled with immunoSEQ multiplex PCR; TCRdb holds only in-frame clones, not every one. The table shows over 750,000 clones, with around 96% occurring only once. Germline values: CDR1 SGHNT, CDR2 YENEEA. There are 14 residues in the CDR3. Trimming removed 1 base from V and 5 bases from J, with 11 bases in between. The source of this sequence is a man aged 25-45 years in good health. This chain uses TRBV11-3 with TRBJ2-5, with a tentative D call TRBD2 (6 bases). Sequencing was carried out using naive CD8+ T cells sorted from blood. CDR3 sequence: CASSLGAGLETQYF. CDR3 in DNA: TGTGCCAGCAGCTTAGGGGCGGGACTGGAGACCCAGTACTTC.